This T cell receptor beta chain came from a study of quantifying T cell responses using KT2 cells. In the study overall: TCR alpha and beta constant-region primers primed reverse transcription of RNA.

Each cDNA got a UMI-containing oligo ligated at its 3' end. First-round PCR used 3 to 4 cycles and beta primers RC1.1 and RC1.2 covering TRBC1 and TRBC2. TCRdb itself ran the UMI-ligation and nested PCR reads through MiXCR, one entry per CDR3 protein. The sample lists 40,000 to 55,000 distinct CDR3 sequences; around 10% were seen once. This clonotype was counted between two and nine times. CDR3 length: 18 amino acids. Germline V gene lookup returns CDR1 MGHRA and CDR2 YSYEKL. J gave up 7 bases and V 2 bases, and 16 bases lay outside the gene matches. V usage is TRBV4-1 and J usage is TRBJ1-4; 7 nucleotides match TRBD1. Material for sequencing was PBMCs spiked with cells of the T cell clone KT2. This TCR was recovered from a human donor. Here the CDR3 reads CASSQIHQPDRWGEKLFF. The CDR3 nucleotides are TGCGCCAGCAGCCAAATCCACCAACCGGACAGGTGGGGTGAAAAACTGTTTTTT.